This T cell receptor beta chain was documented in a study of graft-versus-host responses after intestinal transplantation. TCRdb keeps only in-frame clones here, not all; method: immunoSEQ multiplex PCR. The table includes about 50,000 clones, around nine tenths detected once. A word on this clone: Its antigen is as yet unknown.

The material was unstimulated CD4+ T cells sorted from spleen or lymph node cells, obtained before transplant. This receptor was obtained from a human donor who was the organ donor for an intestinal transplant.

The CDR3 sequence is CASSLPTRRGDNEQFF. The CDR3 DNA is TGTGCCAGCAGCTTGCCGACTAGGAGAGGTGACAATGAGCAGTTCTTC. The chain combines TRBV5-4 with TRBJ2-1, with a weak D call TRBD2 (6 bases). CDR1 and CDR2 (germline): SGHNT, YYREEE (reference sequence). CDR3 length: 16 residues. Trimming took off 1 base at V and 5 bases at J, with 16 bases between the two ends. Full variable domain (remainder filled in from reference TRBV5-4 and TRBJ2-1): ETGVTQSPTHLIKTRGQQVTLRCSSQSGHNTVSWYQQALGQGPQFIFQYYREEENGRGNFPPRFSGLQFPNYSSELNVNALELDDSALYLCASSLPTRRGDNEQFFGPGTRLTVL.